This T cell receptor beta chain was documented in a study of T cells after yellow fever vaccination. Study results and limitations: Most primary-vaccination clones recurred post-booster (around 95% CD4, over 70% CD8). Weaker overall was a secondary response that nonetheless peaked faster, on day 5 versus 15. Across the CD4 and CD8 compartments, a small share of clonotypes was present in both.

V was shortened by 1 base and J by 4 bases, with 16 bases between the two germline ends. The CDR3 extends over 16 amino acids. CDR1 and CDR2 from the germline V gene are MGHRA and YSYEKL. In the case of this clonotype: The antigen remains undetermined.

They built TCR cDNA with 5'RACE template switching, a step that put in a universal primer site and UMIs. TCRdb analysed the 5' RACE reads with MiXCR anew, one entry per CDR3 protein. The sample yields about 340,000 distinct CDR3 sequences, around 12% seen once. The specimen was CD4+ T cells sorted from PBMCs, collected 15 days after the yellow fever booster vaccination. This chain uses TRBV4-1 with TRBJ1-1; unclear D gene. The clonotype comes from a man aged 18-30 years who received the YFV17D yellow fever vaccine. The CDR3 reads CASSQVWRGRPTEAFF. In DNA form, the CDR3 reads TGCGCCAGCAGCCAAGTCTGGCGGGGTCGACCCACTGAAGCTTTCTTT.